Sequencing of this TCR beta chain was carried out in a study of cytomegalovirus exposure and HLA in healthy donors. Overall study context: Approximately 85 million unique TCRs from HLA-typed donors were held in an early data release.

A word on this clone: Its cognate antigen is unknown.

Study observations and caveats: The authors enumerated under 200 TCR beta chains as linked to cytomegalovirus. Most TCR sequences were rare, but some public TCRs occurred in many donors. Specific recognition of CMV antigens was confirmed in vitro for three chains (all CMV-associated).

The CDR3 runs to 16 residues. Germline V gene data show CDR1 as KGHSH and CDR2 as LQKENI. The V gene lost 6 bases and the J gene lost 3 bases, with 18 bases spanning the gap. The PCR was carried out with 60 Vbeta primers and 13 Jbeta primers. This table comes from immunoSEQ multiplex PCR, and its TCRdb copy is limited to in-frame clones, with some not included. The sample carries about 300,000 clones, about nine tenths recorded once. The sequenced sample was PBMCs. The genes are TRBV18 and TRBJ2-1; D perhaps matches TRBD1 (6 bases). This receptor was taken from a man in his forties in good health and CMV-seropositive. In DNA form, the CDR3 reads TGTGCCAGCTCCCCAACGACAGGCCGAAACTACAATGAGCAGTTCTTC. Amino acids: CASSPTTGRNYNEQFF. The full variable domain, with the rest looked up from reference TRBV18 and TRBJ2-1, is NAGVMQNPRHLVRRRGQEARLRCSPMKGHSHVYWYRQLPEEGLKFMVYLQKENIIDESGMPKERFSAEFPKEGPSILRIQQVVRGDSAAYFCASSPTTGRNYNEQFFGPGTRLTVL.